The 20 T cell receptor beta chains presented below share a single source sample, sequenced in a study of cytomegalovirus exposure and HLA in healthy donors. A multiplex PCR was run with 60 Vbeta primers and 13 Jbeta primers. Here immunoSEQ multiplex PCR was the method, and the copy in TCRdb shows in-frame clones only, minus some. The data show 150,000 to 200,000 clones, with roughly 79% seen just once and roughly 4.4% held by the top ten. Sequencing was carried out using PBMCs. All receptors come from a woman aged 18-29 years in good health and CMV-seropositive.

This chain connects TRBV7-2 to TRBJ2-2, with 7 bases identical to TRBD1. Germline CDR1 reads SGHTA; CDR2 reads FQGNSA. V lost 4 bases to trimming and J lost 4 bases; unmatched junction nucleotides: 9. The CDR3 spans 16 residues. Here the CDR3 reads CASSSPGGFSTGELFF. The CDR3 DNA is TGTGCCAGCAGCTCACCAGGGGGTTTCAGCACCGGGGAGCTGTTTTTT.

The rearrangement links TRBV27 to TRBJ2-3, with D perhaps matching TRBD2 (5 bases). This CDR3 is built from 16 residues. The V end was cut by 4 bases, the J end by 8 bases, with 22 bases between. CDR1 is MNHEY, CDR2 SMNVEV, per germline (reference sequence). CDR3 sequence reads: CASSSLHSAGQSTQYF. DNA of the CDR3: TGTGCCAGCAGTTCCCTTCACTCGGCGGGCCAAAGTACGCAGTATTTT.

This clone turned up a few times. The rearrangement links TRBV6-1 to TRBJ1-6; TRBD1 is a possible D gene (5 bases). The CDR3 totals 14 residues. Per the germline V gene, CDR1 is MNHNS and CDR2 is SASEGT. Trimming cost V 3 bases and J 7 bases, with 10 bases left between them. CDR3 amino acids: CASSDRVENSPLHF. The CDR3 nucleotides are TGTGCCAGCAGTGACAGGGTAGAAAATTCACCCCTCCACTTT.

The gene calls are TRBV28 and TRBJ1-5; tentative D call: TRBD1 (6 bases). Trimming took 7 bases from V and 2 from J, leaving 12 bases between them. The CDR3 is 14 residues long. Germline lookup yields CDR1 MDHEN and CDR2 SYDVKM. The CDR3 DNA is TGTGCCAGCACCCGAGCAGGGGGCAATCAGCCCCAGCATTTT. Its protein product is CASTRAGGNQPQHF.

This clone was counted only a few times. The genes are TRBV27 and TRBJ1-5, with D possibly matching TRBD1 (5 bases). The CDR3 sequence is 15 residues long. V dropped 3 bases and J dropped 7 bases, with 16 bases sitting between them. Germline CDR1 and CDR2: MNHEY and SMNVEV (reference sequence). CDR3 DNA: TGTGCCAGCAGTTTTAGCTCTCGGCGGGGCCAGCCCCAGCATTTT. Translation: CASSFSSRRGQPQHF.

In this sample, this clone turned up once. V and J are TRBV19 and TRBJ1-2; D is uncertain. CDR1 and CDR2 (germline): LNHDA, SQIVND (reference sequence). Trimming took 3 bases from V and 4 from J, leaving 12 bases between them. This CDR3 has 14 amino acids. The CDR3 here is CASSMEGTVYGYTF. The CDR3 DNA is TGTGCCAGTAGTATGGAGGGTACCGTCTATGGCTACACCTTC.

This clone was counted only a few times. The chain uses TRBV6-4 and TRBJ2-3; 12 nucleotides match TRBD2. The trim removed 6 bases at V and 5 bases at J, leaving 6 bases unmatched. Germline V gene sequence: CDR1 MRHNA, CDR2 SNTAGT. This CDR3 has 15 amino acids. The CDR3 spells CASRRLAGAGDTQYF. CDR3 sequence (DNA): TGTGCCAGCAGACGACTAGCGGGGGCAGGAGATACGCAGTATTTT.

CDR3 region: CASSQADREGIQPQHF. The CDR3 bases are TGTGCCAGCAGCCAAGCGGACAGGGAGGGAATTCAGCCCCAGCATTTT. The chain has TRBV4-2 and TRBJ1-5, with TRBD1 matching over 8 bases. Trimming at V came to 1 base and at J to 6 bases, leaving 8 bases not matched to a gene. Germline loops: CDR1 LGHNA, CDR2 YNFKEQ. CDR3 size: 16 residues.

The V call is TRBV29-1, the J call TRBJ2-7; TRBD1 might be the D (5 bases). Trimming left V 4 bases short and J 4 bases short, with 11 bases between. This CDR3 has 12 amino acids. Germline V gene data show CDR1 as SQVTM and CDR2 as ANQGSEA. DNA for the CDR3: TGCAGCGTTGGGGATCAGGGTTACGAGCAGTACTTC. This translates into CSVGDQGYEQYF.

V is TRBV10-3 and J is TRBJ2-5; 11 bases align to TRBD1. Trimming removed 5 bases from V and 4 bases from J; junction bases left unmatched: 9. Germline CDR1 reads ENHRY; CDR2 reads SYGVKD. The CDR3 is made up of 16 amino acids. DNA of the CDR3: TGTGCCATCAGTTCCGGGACAGGGGGATCGGGAGAGACCCAGTACTTC. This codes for CAISSGTGGSGETQYF.

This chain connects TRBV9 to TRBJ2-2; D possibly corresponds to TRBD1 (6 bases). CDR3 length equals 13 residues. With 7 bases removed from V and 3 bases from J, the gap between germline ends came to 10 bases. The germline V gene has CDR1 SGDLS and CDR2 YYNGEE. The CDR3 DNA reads TGTGCCAGCGGGGGCCTTTACACCGGGGAGCTGTTTTTT. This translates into CASGGLYTGELFF.

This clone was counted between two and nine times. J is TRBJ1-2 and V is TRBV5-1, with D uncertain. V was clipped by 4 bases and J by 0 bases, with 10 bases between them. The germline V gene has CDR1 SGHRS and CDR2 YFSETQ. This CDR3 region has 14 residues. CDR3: CASSLDGSNYGYTF. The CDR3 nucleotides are TGCGCCAGCAGCCTCGACGGGTCTAACTATGGCTACACCTTC.

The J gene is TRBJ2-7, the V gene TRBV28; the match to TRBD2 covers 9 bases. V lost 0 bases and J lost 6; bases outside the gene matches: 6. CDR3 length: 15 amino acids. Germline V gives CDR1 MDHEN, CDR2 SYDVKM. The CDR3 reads CASSLWAGGSAEQYF. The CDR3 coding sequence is TGTGCCAGCAGTTTATGGGCGGGGGGGTCCGCCGAGCAGTACTTC. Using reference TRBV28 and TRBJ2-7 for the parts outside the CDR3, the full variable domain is DVKVTQSSRYLVKRTGEKVFLECVQDMDHENMFWYRQDPGLGLRLIYFSYDVKMKEKGDIPEGYSVSREKKERFSLILESASTNQTSMYLCASSLWAGGSAEQYFGPGTRLTVT.

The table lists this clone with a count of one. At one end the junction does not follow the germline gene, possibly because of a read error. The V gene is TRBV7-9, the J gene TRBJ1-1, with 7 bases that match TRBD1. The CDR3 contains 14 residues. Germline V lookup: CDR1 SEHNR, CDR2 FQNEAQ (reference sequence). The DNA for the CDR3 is TGTTCCAGCAGCCCCGACAGGGAGAACACTGAAGCTTTCTTT. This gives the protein CSSSPDRENTEAFF.

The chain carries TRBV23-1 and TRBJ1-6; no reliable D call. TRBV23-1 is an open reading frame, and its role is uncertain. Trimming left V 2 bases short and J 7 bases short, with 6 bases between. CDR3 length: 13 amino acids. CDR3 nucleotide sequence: TGCGCCAGCAGTCAACCCAGGAATTCACCCCTCCACTTT. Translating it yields CASSQPRNSPLHF.

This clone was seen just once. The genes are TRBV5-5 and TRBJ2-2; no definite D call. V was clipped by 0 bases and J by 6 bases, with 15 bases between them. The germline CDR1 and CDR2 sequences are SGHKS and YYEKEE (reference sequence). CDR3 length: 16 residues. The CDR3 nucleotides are TGTGCCAGCAGCTTGGACTCAGGTGCGCTGCCCGGGGAGCTGTTTTTT. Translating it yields CASSLDSGALPGELFF.

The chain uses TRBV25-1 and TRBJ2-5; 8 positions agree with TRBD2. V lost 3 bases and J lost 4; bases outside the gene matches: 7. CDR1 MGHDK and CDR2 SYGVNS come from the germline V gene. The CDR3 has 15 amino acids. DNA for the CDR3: TGTGCCAGCAGTGATTTGCGGGGGGAGGGAGAGACCCAGTACTTC. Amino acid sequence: CASSDLRGEGETQYF.

CDR3 in amino acids: CASSLAGGFNSPLHF. The CDR3 DNA sequence: TGCGCCAGCAGCTTGGCAGGGGGCTTTAATTCACCCCTCCACTTT. The chain combines TRBV5-1 with TRBJ1-6, with 8 positions matching TRBD1. After removal of 0 bases from V and 6 bases from J, the junction contained 2 bases not matched to a gene. Germline CDR1 and CDR2: SGHRS and YFSETQ. The CDR3 consists of 15 residues. Full variable domain (outside the CDR3, taken from reference TRBV5-1 and TRBJ1-6): KAGVTQTPRYLIKTRGQQVTLSCSPISGHRSVSWYQQTPGQGLQFLFEYFSETQRNKGNFPGRFSGRQFSNSRSEMNVSTLELGDSALYLCASSLAGGFNSPLHFGNGTRLTVT.

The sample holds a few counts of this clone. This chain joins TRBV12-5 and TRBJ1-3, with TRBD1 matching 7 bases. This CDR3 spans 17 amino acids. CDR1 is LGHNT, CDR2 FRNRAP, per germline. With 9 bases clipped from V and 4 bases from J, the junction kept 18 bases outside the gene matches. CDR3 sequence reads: CASSEGGPTGRGNTIYF. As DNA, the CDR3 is TGTGCTAGCTCCGAGGGCGGCCCGACAGGGCGCGGAAACACCATATATTTT.

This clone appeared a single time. As DNA, the CDR3 is TGTGCCAGCAGTTTACCAGGGGGCCAGGCAGGCGAGCAGTACTTC. This sequence encodes CASSLPGGQAGEQYF. The chain recombines TRBV28 with TRBJ2-7; TRBD1 agrees at 8 bases. V lost 2 bases to trimming and J lost 6 bases; unmatched junction nucleotides: 9. CDR1 is MDHEN and CDR2 is SYDVKM in the germline V gene. CDR3 length: 15 residues. Full variable domain (remainder filled in from reference TRBV28 and TRBJ2-7): DVKVTQSSRYLVKRTGEKVFLECVQDMDHENMFWYRQDPGLGLRLIYFSYDVKMKEKGDIPEGYSVSREKKERFSLILESASTNQTSMYLCASSLPGGQAGEQYFGPGTRLTVT.